Listed below are T cell receptor beta chains from one sample, sequenced in a study of control samples from healthy donors and cancer patients. Here immunoSEQ multiplex PCR was the method, and the copy in TCRdb shows in-frame clones only, minus some. The sample comprises some 150,000 clones, 75% to 95% of which are singletons, and 1.5% rests with the top ten. The sample taken for sequencing was blood. Receptor source: a woman aged 25 to 39 in good health. The CDR3 runs from the conserved cysteine through the conserved F or W. The order of the fields is D gene, clone size, V gene, J gene, CDR3 DNA, CDR3 protein. D genes are given only for firm matches. Where a row states a size, it is once, few, many or the class of an expanded clone; other rows omit it.

>TRBD1|-|TRBV19|TRBJ2-6
TGTGCCAGTAGTATCCAGGGGGCGCGTGGGGCCAACGTCCTGACTTTC
CASSIQGARGANVLTF
>TRBD2|-|TRBV6-4|TRBJ2-3
TGTGCCAGCAGTGACGCAGCGGGGGGGCAAGATACGCAGTATTTT
CASSDAAGGQDTQYF
>-|-|TRBV18|TRBJ1-3
TGTGCCAGCTCACCACCCCCAGGGGTGGGAAACACCATATATTTT
CASSPPPGVGNTIYF
>-|-|TRBV5-4|TRBJ1-1
TGTGCCAGCAGCTTCGGGGGACTCATGAACACTGAAGCTTTCTTT
CASSFGGLMNTEAFF
>-|-|TRBV7-9|TRBJ1-1
TGTGCCAGCAGCTTAGATTTCTACGAAGCTTTCTTT
CASSLDFYEAFF
>-|-|TRBV3-1/TRBV3-2|TRBJ1-2
TGTGCCAGCAGCCAAGGGTCAGGATATGGCTACACCTTC
CASSQGSGYGYTF
>TRBD1|once|TRBV27|TRBJ2-2
TGTGCCAGCATGGTTCGGACAGGCTTCGCGAACACCGGGGAGCTGTTTTTT
CASMVRTGFANTGELFF
>-|-|TRBV11-2|TRBJ2-3
TGTGCCAGCAGCCCCCAGCGGGTACGCACAGATACGCAGTATTTT
CASSPQRVRTDTQYF
>TRBD1|once|TRBV11-2|TRBJ1-1
TGTGCCAGCAGTTCGGACAGGACGAACACTGAAGCTTTCTTT
CASSSDRTNTEAFF
>-|-|TRBV7-2|TRBJ1-1
TGTGCCAGCAGCTTTGGGGCGAACACTGAAGCTTTCTTT
CASSFGANTEAFF
>TRBD1|-|TRBV12-3/TRBV12-4|TRBJ2-5
TGTGCCAGCATAGGGGGCGGGGAGACCCAGTACTTC
CASIGGGETQYF
>TRBD1|-|TRBV11-2|TRBJ1-1
TGTGCCAGCAGCCTACAGGGGAACCCTGAAGCTTTCTTT
CASSLQGNPEAFF
>-|once|TRBV7-9|TRBJ1-6
TGTGCCAGCAGCTTAGGAGCGAATTCACCCCTCCACTTT
CASSLGANSPLHF
>TRBD2|-|TRBV4-3|TRBJ2-3
TGCGCCAGCAGCCAAGAGTTAGCGGGAGAGGCAGATACGCAGTATTTT
CASSQELAGEADTQYF
>-|-|TRBV11-2|TRBJ1-5
TGTGCCAGCAGCTTAGAAATGGGGGCGAATCAGCCCCAGCATTTT
CASSLEMGANQPQHF
>-|-|TRBV12-3/TRBV12-4|TRBJ1-5
TGTGCCAGCAGACCAGGTGGCGGTCAGCCCCAGCATTTT
CASRPGGGQPQHF
>TRBD2|once|TRBV4-2|TRBJ2-3
TGTGCCAGCAGCCAAGGACTAGCGGGAGTAGGCACAGATACGCAGTATTTT
CASSQGLAGVGTDTQYF
>TRBD1|-|TRBV7-3|TRBJ2-7
TGTGCCAGCAGCAGGGACAGGGACTACGAGCAGTACTTC
CASSRDRDYEQYF
>TRBD2|-|TRBV28|TRBJ2-7
TGTGCCACCAACCTCTATAGCGGGAGTCTCTCCTACGAGCAGTACTTC
CATNLYSGSLSYEQYF
>TRBD2|-|TRBV7-3|TRBJ2-3
TGTGCCAGCAGCTTAGGGACTAGCGAGGCAGATACGCAGTATTTT
CASSLGTSEADTQYF
>-|-|TRBV4-1|TRBJ2-3
TGCGCCAGCAGCCAAGCCGGGAACAGGGTTCCAGATACGCAGTATTTT
CASSQAGNRVPDTQYF
>-|-|TRBV3-1/TRBV3-2|TRBJ1-2
TGTGCCAGCAGCCCCGGCCTCTATGGCTACACCTTC
CASSPGLYGYTF
>TRBD1|-|TRBV6-5|TRBJ1-2
TGTGCCAGCAGGGGACAGGGAAGTAACTATGGCTACACCTTC
CASRGQGSNYGYTF
>-|-|TRBV19|TRBJ1-4
TGTGCCAGTAGTGATACTGCAACTAATGAAAAACTGTTTTTT
CASSDTATNEKLFF
>-|-|TRBV15|TRBJ2-5
TGTGCCACCAGCAGACCCAGACGGCAAGAGACCCAGTACTTC
CATSRPRRQETQYF
>-|-|TRBV5-4|TRBJ1-4
TGTGCCAGCAGCTTCGGCAGGGGTAATGAAAAACTGTTTTTT
CASSFGRGNEKLFF
>-|-|TRBV20-1|TRBJ1-2
TGCAGTGCTAGAGGGGATTATGGCTACACCTTC
CSARGDYGYTF
>TRBD1|-|TRBV5-1|TRBJ1-4
TGCGCCAGCAGCCCGGGACAGGAGGAATATGAAAAACTGTTTTTT
CASSPGQEEYEKLFF
>TRBD2|-|TRBV7-9|TRBJ2-1
TGTGCCAGCAGCTCACTAGCGGGCGTCAATGAGCAGTTCTTC
CASSSLAGVNEQFF
>-|-|TRBV6-2/TRBV6-3|TRBJ2-5
TGTGCCAGCAGTTACGTGGTACAAGAGACCCAGTACTTC
CASSYVVQETQYF
>-|-|TRBV18|TRBJ1-6
TGTGCCAGCTCACCGGGGCCAGGTAATTCACCCCTCCACTTT
CASSPGPGNSPLHF
>TRBD1|-|TRBV7-9|TRBJ1-4
TGTGCCAGCAGCGGGGACAGGGGAGGTGAAAAACTGTTTTTT
CASSGDRGGEKLFF
>-|-|TRBV5-3|TRBJ2-2
TGTGCCAGAAGCTTACAGGGAGGGCCGACCGGGGAGCTGTTTTTT
CARSLQGGPTGELFF